Reported below is one T cell receptor beta chain. Its specificity is unknown. The data stem from a study of cytomegalovirus exposure and HLA in healthy donors. Vbeta (60) and Jbeta (13) primers were used in the PCR. Clones were sequenced by immunoSEQ multiplex PCR, and TCRdb holds only the in-frame ones, with some missing. Among around 210,000 clones listed, approximately 85% were seen once. CDR3 length: 15 amino acids. The V gene's germline CDR1 is MGHRA and CDR2 YSYEKL. J gave up 5 bases and V 1 base, and 5 bases lay outside the gene matches. Broader study findings: Researchers reported that a few CMV-associated chains were confirmed in vitro as CMV antigen-specific. Of the V segments, some could not be distinguished, including TRBV6-2 and TRBV6-3, and were excluded.

This chain uses TRBV4-1 with TRBJ2-5, with 9 bases matching TRBD1. Material for sequencing was PBMCs. This receptor was identified in a girl aged 2-15 years in good health and CMV-seronegative. The CDR3 here is CASSQAGTGRETQYF. In DNA form, the CDR3 reads TGCGCCAGCAGCCAAGCCGGGACAGGGCGGGAGACCCAGTACTTC.